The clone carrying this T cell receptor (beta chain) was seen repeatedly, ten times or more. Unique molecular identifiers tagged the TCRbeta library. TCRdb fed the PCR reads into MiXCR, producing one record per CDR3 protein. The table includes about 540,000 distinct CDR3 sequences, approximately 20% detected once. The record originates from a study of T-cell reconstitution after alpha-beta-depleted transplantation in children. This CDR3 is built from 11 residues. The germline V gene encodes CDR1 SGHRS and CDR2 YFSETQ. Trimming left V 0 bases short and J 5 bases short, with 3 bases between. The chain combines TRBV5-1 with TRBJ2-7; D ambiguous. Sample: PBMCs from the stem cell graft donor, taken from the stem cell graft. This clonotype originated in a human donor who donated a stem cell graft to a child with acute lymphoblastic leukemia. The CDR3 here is CASSLGDEQYF. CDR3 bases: TGCGCCAGCAGCTTGGGCGACGAGCAGTACTTC. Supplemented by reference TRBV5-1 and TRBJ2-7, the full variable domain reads KAGVTQTPRYLIKTRGQQVTLSCSPISGHRSVSWYQQTPGQGLQFLFEYFSETQRNKGNFPGRFSGRQFSNSRSEMNVSTLELGDSALYLCASSLGDEQYFGPGTRLTVT.